This T cell receptor (beta chain) was captured by sequencing in a study of beta chain features in type 1 diabetes. The CDR3 loop spans 15 amino acids. V lost 3 bases, J lost 4 bases, and 14 bases lay in between. The germline V gene encodes CDR1 SGHRS and CDR2 YFSETQ. The authors reverse transcribed all of the isolated RNA, so sequencing captured expressed TCRB transcripts. Produced via immunoSEQ multiplex PCR; TCRdb's table is partial and in-frame only. This repertoire shows 200,000 to 250,000 clones, about a tenth found once; its top ten account for over 1%. As concerns this clone: The antigen remains undetermined.

Study results and limitations: Moderate yet significant TCRB CDR3 shortening was seen in Type 1 diabetes patients in all four CD4+ subsets. TCRB rearrangement may or may not be influenced by HLA type; here this remained unresolved.

The sequenced material came from central memory CD4+ T cells from blood. This receptor was identified in a man younger than 35 in good health. The V gene is TRBV5-1, the J gene TRBJ2-1; tentative D call: TRBD1 (5 bases). The CDR3: CASSSRVGSYNEQFF. CDR3 in DNA: TGCGCCAGCAGCTCCAGGGTAGGCTCTTACAATGAGCAGTTCTTC.